Each of the 23 T cell receptor beta chains below was sequenced from the same sample in a study of T cell changes during pregnancy in multiple sclerosis (dated by TCRdb to between 2017 and 2020). Preparation of the library involved the immunoSEQ multiplex PCR assay. Entries here come from immuneACCESS through TCRdb and include only in-frame sequences with V and J called. Some clones fail to appear in such tables; in the studies checked, an unresolved V gene covers under half of the shortfall, and the cause of the remainder is unknown. The sample table holds over 55,000 clones, of which just under 90% were seen once. Under 5.5% of the sample is taken by the ten largest. The sample comprised peripheral blood from another person, used as feeder cells. The receptors originated from a human donor whose cells served as feeder cells for cultures in a pregnancy study.

For the CDR3, the DNA is TGTGCCAGCCTCCAGGGTGACTCCTACGAGCAGTACTTC. Translating it yields CASLQGDSYEQYF. This chain joins TRBV28 and TRBJ2-7, with a tentative D call TRBD1 (5 bases). V lost 8 bases and J 0 bases, leaving 11 bases between the germline ends. The V gene's germline CDR1 is MDHEN and CDR2 SYDVKM. This CDR3 region has 13 residues.

This clone has only a few counts. V gene TRBV6-5 combines with J gene TRBJ1-2; TRBD1 matches at 8 bases. Germline V gene data show CDR1 as MNHEY and CDR2 as SVGAGI. V lost 6 bases and J lost 8; bases outside the gene matches: 8. The CDR3 consists of 13 residues. The CDR3 coding sequence is TGTGCCAGCAGGAAGGACAGGGTCGGAGGCTACACCTTC. This sequence encodes CASRKDRVGGYTF.

This chain links TRBV14 with TRBJ2-7, with 11 bases that match TRBD2. V was clipped by 4 bases and J by 2 bases; unmatched bases: 7. The CDR3 length is 16 residues. Germline CDR1 reads SGHDN; CDR2 reads FVKESK. CDR3 nucleotides: TGTGCCAGCAGCCTCGGGCTGGGACTAGCGGCCTACGAGCAGTACTTC. This gives the protein CASSLGLGLAAYEQYF.

This rearrangement joins TRBV10-3 to TRBJ2-3, with D tentatively TRBD1 (6 bases). Trimming took 6 bases from V and 3 from J, leaving 10 bases between them. Germline V CDR1 and CDR2: ENHRY, SYGVKD. This CDR3 contains 13 residues. The CDR3 DNA is TGTGCCATCAGGGACGGACAGACAGATACGCAGTATTTT. Translated, it gives CAIRDGQTDTQYF.

CDR3 DNA: TGCGCCAGCAGCCTGGGGGGCCTCTCCTACAATGAGCAGTTCTTC. Amino acids: CASSLGGLSYNEQFF. This chain connects TRBV4-1 to TRBJ2-1, with D perhaps given as TRBD1 or TRBD2 (6 bases each). The CDR3 sequence is 15 residues long. V lost 4 bases and J 0 bases, leaving 10 bases between the germline ends. CDR1 and CDR2 from the germline V gene are MGHRA and YSYEKL.

This chain uses TRBV6-5 with TRBJ1-5; no reliable D call. The V end lost 0 bases, the J end lost 7 bases, and 13 bases lay between the germline ends. The CDR3 sequence is 15 residues long. Germline V gene lookup returns CDR1 MNHEY and CDR2 SVGAGI. The CDR3 DNA sequence: TGTGCCAGCAGTTACTCGACGGGCAGTGGACAGCCCCAGCATTTT. It is translated as CASSYSTGSGQPQHF.

J is TRBJ1-1 and V is TRBV5-1; D uncertain. Trimming removed 0 bases at V and 0 bases at J, with 24 bases between. The CDR3 covers 20 residues. Germline lookup yields CDR1 SGHRS and CDR2 YFSETQ. The CDR3 protein is CASSLVGIGPAVAMNTEAFF. The CDR3, as DNA: TGCGCCAGCAGCTTGGTCGGAATAGGACCCGCAGTCGCTATGAACACTGAAGCTTTCTTT.

V gene TRBV6-5 combines with J gene TRBJ2-7; D remains ambiguous. Germline CDR1 MNHEY, CDR2 SVGAGI. Deletions cut 0 bases from V and 1 base from J, with 10 bases between. The CDR3 is 15 amino acids. The CDR3 DNA sequence: TGTGCCAGCAGTTACTCAGCTTTAGGGTCCTACGAGCAGTACTTC. Its protein product is CASSYSALGSYEQYF.

The chain couples TRBV6-5 to TRBJ1-1; maybe TRBD1 (5 bases). The CDR3 spans 12 residues. The germline V gene encodes CDR1 MNHEY and CDR2 SVGAGI. V was cut by 5 bases and J by 4 bases, with 8 bases left in between. The CDR3 spells CASSRGGTEAFF. The CDR3 nucleotides are TGTGCCAGCAGTCGCGGGGGCACTGAAGCTTTCTTT.

This clone has just one count. The V call is TRBV27, the J call TRBJ2-7; 8 bases fit TRBD1. The CDR3 has 15 amino acids. Per germline, CDR1 MNHEY and CDR2 SMNVEV (reference sequence). The junction had 6 bases not matched to a gene; V was cut back by 5 bases and J by 0 bases. The CDR3 region has the DNA TGTGCCAGCAGTCCCGCGACAGGGGCCTCCTACGAGCAGTACTTC. It codes for CASSPATGASYEQYF.

The rearrangement uses TRBV28 and TRBJ2-3, with 8 nucleotides matching TRBD1. V was clipped by 7 bases and J by 2 bases; unmatched bases: 14. The CDR3 has 17 residues. Per the germline V gene, CDR1 is MDHEN and CDR2 is SYDVKM. CDR3 sequence (DNA): TGTGCCAGCACCATGGACAGGGTTGAAGGGTACACAGATACGCAGTATTTT. It encodes CASTMDRVEGYTDTQYF.

The chain employs TRBV29-1 and TRBJ2-3, with a possible D match to TRBD1 (5 bases). Germline loops: CDR1 SQVTM, CDR2 ANQGSEA. V lost 3 bases and J lost 3, with 10 bases in between. The CDR3 extends over 13 amino acids. CDR3 nucleotide sequence: TGCAGCGTTGACGTCCAGGGAACAGATACGCAGTATTTT. It is translated as CSVDVQGTDTQYF.

The chain has TRBV9 and TRBJ2-1; D is undetermined. Trimming shortened V by 0 bases and J by 1 base, and 11 bases separated the two germline ends. The CDR3 has 16 amino acids. Germline-derived CDR1 and CDR2 are SGDLS and YYNGEE. The chain's CDR3 is CASSVDPTASYNEQFF. CDR3 DNA sequence: TGTGCCAGCAGCGTAGACCCGACGGCGTCCTACAATGAGCAGTTCTTC.

The chain carries TRBV9 and TRBJ2-2; 9 bases fit TRBD1. Germline CDR1 SGDLS, CDR2 YYNGEE. V shed 0 bases, J shed 3 bases, and the junction held 3 bases outside the gene matches. CDR3 length: 16 amino acids. CDR3 in amino acids: CASSVARTGDTGELFF. CDR3 DNA: TGTGCCAGCAGCGTAGCTCGGACAGGGGACACCGGGGAGCTGTTTTTT. Variable domain in full (rest from reference TRBV9 and TRBJ2-2): DSGVTQTPKHLITATGQRVTLRCSPRSGDLSVYWYQQSLDQGLQFLIQYYNGEERAKGNILERFSAQQFPDLHSELNLSSLELGDSALYFCASSVARTGDTGELFFGEGSRLTVL.

The J gene is TRBJ1-1, the V gene TRBV7-8; 7 bases fit TRBD1. The V gene's germline CDR1 is SGHVS and CDR2 FQNEAQ. V was clipped by 5 bases and J by 9 bases; unmatched bases: 30. The CDR3 extends over 20 amino acids. CDR3 loop: CASSPGRPGQSMLGQRKAFF. As DNA, the CDR3 is TGTGCCAGCAGCCCGGGAAGACCGGGACAGAGTATGCTCGGACAACGAAAAGCTTTCTTT.

J is TRBJ2-5 and V is TRBV10-3, with TRBD2 matching 8 bases. The CDR3 contains 15 residues. CDR1 is ENHRY and CDR2 is SYGVKD in the germline V gene. The V segment lost 2 bases and the J segment 1 base; nucleotides outside the gene matches: 3. In DNA, the CDR3 is TGTGCCATCAGTGAGAGGGCGGGAGGCCAAGAGACCCAGTACTTC. The encoded protein is CAISERAGGQETQYF.

This clone was counted once. This chain connects TRBV7-3 to TRBJ2-1; 11 bases line up with TRBD2. The CDR3 spans 16 residues. V lost 2 bases to trimming and J lost 7 bases; unmatched junction nucleotides: 7. Germline values: CDR1 SGHTA, CDR2 FQGTGA. In nucleotides, the CDR3 is TGTGCCAGCAGCTTATCCCGACTAGCGGGAATGAATGAGCAGTTCTTC. This gives the protein CASSLSRLAGMNEQFF.

Here the CDR3 reads CASSAEQAGGPREQYF. The CDR3 nucleotides are TGTGCCAGCAGCGCCGAGCAAGCGGGAGGGCCACGGGAGCAGTACTTC. The V call is TRBV9, the J call TRBJ2-7; 10 bases are shared with TRBD2. The CDR3 is 16 amino acids. Unmatched junction bases numbered 13, after V lost 3 bases and J lost 7 bases. Looked up from germline, CDR1 is SGDLS and CDR2 is YYNGEE.

V usage is TRBV5-3 and J usage is TRBJ1-2; D ambiguous. TRBV5-3 is assigned to the ORF class and has an uncertain function. V was shortened by 2 bases and J by 2 bases, with 7 bases between the two germline ends. The CDR3 sequence is 13 residues long. The CDR3 region is CARSLRENYGYTF. CDR3 nucleotides: TGTGCCAGAAGCTTACGGGAAAACTATGGCTACACCTTC.

This rearrangement joins TRBV7-3 to TRBJ2-3; 9 nucleotides align to TRBD2. The CDR3 contains 14 residues. Germline assignment: CDR1 SGHTA and CDR2 FQGTGA. The V segment lost 7 bases and the J segment 3 bases; nucleotides outside the gene matches: 5. CDR3 sequence (DNA): TGTGCCAGCACCGCTAGCGGGGAAACAGATACGCAGTATTTT. Its translation: CASTASGETDTQYF. Based on the CDR3 plus reference TRBV7-3 and TRBJ2-3, the full variable domain is GAGVSQTPSNKVTEKGKYVELRCDPISGHTALYWYRQSLGQGPEFLIYFQGTGAADDSGLPNDRFFAVRPEGSVSTLKIQRTERGDSAVYLCASTASGETDTQYFGPGTRLTVL.

The chain recombines TRBV2 with TRBJ1-2; D perhaps matches TRBD1 (6 bases). This CDR3 comprises 16 residues. Germline assignment: CDR1 SNHLY and CDR2 FYNNEI. Trimming cost V 7 bases and J 6 bases, with 24 bases left between them. The CDR3 sequence: CASTPRGQGRRNGYTF. In nucleotides, the CDR3 is TGTGCCAGCACCCCCAGAGGGCAGGGGCGAAGGAATGGCTACACCTTC.

The chain joins TRBV4-1 to TRBJ1-5, with 7 nucleotides matching TRBD1. J was trimmed by 3 bases and V by 2 bases; bases with no gene match: 4. From germline, CDR1 is MGHRA and CDR2 YSYEKL. This CDR3 comprises 15 residues. This CDR3 reads CASSQQTGVNQPQHF. In DNA, the CDR3 is TGCGCCAGCAGCCAACAAACAGGGGTCAATCAGCCCCAGCATTTT.

The chain couples TRBV5-1 to TRBJ2-7; either TRBD1 or TRBD2 may supply D (7 bases each). Germline V gives CDR1 SGHRS, CDR2 YFSETQ. V lost 2 bases and J lost 6, with 12 bases in between. The CDR3 is made up of 13 amino acids. The CDR3: CASSFTGEGEQYF. The CDR3 nucleotides read TGCGCCAGCAGCTTTACAGGGGAGGGCGAGCAGTACTTC.